The 22 T cell receptor beta chains below come from one sample, sequenced in a study of control samples from healthy donors and cancer patients. Generated by immunoSEQ multiplex PCR, the TCRdb table keeps only in-frame clones and is missing some. This table holds around 200,000 clones, over 80% found once. The sample consisted of blood. These receptors came from a man between 18 and 35 years old in good health.

This clone occurred once. This chain joins TRBV5-1 and TRBJ2-2, with D perhaps given as TRBD1 or TRBD2 (5 bases each). Trimming cost V 2 bases and J 1 base, with 30 bases left between them. The CDR3 spans 22 residues. Per germline, CDR1 SGHRS and CDR2 YFSETQ. CDR3 amino acids: CASSFDPKVTRDPGGNTGELFF. In nucleotides, the CDR3 is TGCGCCAGCAGCTTTGATCCGAAGGTTACTCGGGACCCAGGAGGGAACACCGGGGAGCTGTTTTTT. The entire variable domain, with the rest obtained from reference TRBV5-1 and TRBJ2-2, is as follows: KAGVTQTPRYLIKTRGQQVTLSCSPISGHRSVSWYQQTPGQGLQFLFEYFSETQRNKGNFPGRFSGRQFSNSRSEMNVSTLELGDSALYLCASSFDPKVTRDPGGNTGELFFGEGSRLTVL.

This chain joins TRBV18 and TRBJ1-3; D gene unclear. This CDR3 has 12 amino acids. The ends were cut back, 2 bases at V and 6 bases at J, with 5 bases in the middle. Germline-derived CDR1 and CDR2 are KGHSH and LQKENI. CDR3 sequence: CASSPNENTIYF. The CDR3 bases are TGTGCCAGCTCACCAAATGAAAACACCATATATTTT.

The gene calls are TRBV5-4 and TRBJ2-5; 7 bases are shared with TRBD1. The CDR3 extends over 13 amino acids. V gave up 5 bases and J gave up 2 bases; unmatched junction bases: 3. Germline values: CDR1 SGHNT, CDR2 YYREEE (reference sequence). The CDR3 sequence is CASSQDRQETQYF. The CDR3 DNA reads TGTGCCAGCAGTCAGGACAGGCAAGAGACCCAGTACTTC.

This clone was seen once. This chain uses TRBV27 with TRBJ1-1; 9 positions agree with TRBD1. This CDR3 region has 16 residues. Germline values: CDR1 MNHEY, CDR2 SMNVEV (reference sequence). J lost 6 bases, V lost 3 bases, and 11 bases had no gene match. CDR3 sequence reads: CASSFQAGQGPPEAFF. Here the CDR3 DNA reads TGTGCCAGCAGTTTTCAAGCGGGACAGGGTCCCCCTGAAGCTTTCTTT.

Only one count was recorded for this clone. The chain couples TRBV5-6 to TRBJ2-7; possible D gene TRBD1, 5 bases. Germline V gene data show CDR1 as SGHDT and CDR2 as YYEEEE. This CDR3 is built from 15 residues. V lost 6 bases and J 2 bases, leaving 18 bases between the germline ends. The CDR3 DNA reads TGTGCCAGCAAACCTAGGACACCTTTGACCTACGAGCAGTACTTC. It is translated as CASKPRTPLTYEQYF.

The genes are TRBV6-5 and TRBJ2-1; D is unresolved. CDR3 length equals 13 residues. CDR1 and CDR2 (germline): MNHEY, SVGAGI. With 10 bases removed from V and 1 base from J, the gap between germline ends came to 11 bases. The CDR3 sequence: CAKDGFSYNEQFF. In DNA, the CDR3 is TGTGCCAAAGACGGGTTTTCCTACAATGAGCAGTTCTTC.

This clone appeared a few times. V and J are TRBV6-2 or TRBV6-3 and TRBJ1-6, with 7 bases lining up with TRBD1. The CDR3 has 14 amino acids. J was trimmed by 7 bases and V by 4 bases; bases with no gene match: 4. The V gene's germline CDR1 is MNHEY and CDR2 SVGEGT. The CDR3 sequence: CASSSQGSNSPLHF. The CDR3 DNA sequence: TGTGCCAGCAGTTCACAGGGGTCGAATTCACCCCTCCACTTT.

The V gene is TRBV20-1, the J gene TRBJ1-3; D remains ambiguous. The CDR3 consists of 11 residues. V was clipped by 5 bases and J by 4 bases, with 6 bases between them. CDR1 is DFQATT and CDR2 is SNEGSKA in the germline V gene (reference sequence). The CDR3 sequence: CSAPRGNTIYF. CDR3 coding DNA: TGCAGTGCTCCCCGGGGAAACACCATATATTTT.

This sequence joins TRBV10-2 and TRBJ2-3, with 13 bases matching TRBD2. Germline V gene data show CDR1 as WSHSY and CDR2 as SAAADI. The CDR3 loop spans 14 amino acids. Trimming took 6 bases from V and 7 from J; bases not matched to a gene: 4. The CDR3 protein is CASRLAGGLYTQYF. The CDR3 DNA reads TGCGCCAGCAGACTAGCGGGGGGGCTCTATACGCAGTATTTT.

The chain carries TRBV30 and TRBJ1-2; 7 nucleotides match TRBD1. This CDR3 spans 15 amino acids. V dropped 0 bases and J dropped 1; count of bases not matched to a gene: 5. Germline assignment: CDR1 GTSNPN and CDR2 SVGIG (reference sequence). CDR3 loop: CAWSVEGAVNYGYTF. The CDR3 DNA follows: TGTGCCTGGAGTGTTGAGGGGGCGGTTAACTATGGCTACACCTTC.

J is TRBJ1-2 and V is TRBV5-6; a possible D gene is TRBD1 (5 bases). The CDR3 loop spans 13 amino acids. V lost 6 bases and J 5 bases, leaving 14 bases between the germline ends. Germline V gives CDR1 SGHDT, CDR2 YYEEEE. The chain's CDR3 is CASTPAGIYGYTF. The CDR3 DNA follows: TGTGCCAGCACCCCGGCAGGGATTTATGGCTACACCTTC.

This sequence joins TRBV9 and TRBJ2-2, with 7 positions matching TRBD1. Trimming at V came to 0 bases and at J to 4 bases, leaving 3 bases not matched to a gene. CDR3 size: 15 residues. Germline CDR1 and CDR2: SGDLS and YYNGEE. CDR3 sequence reads: CASSVDRGGTGELFF. In DNA form, the CDR3 reads TGTGCCAGCAGCGTAGACAGGGGCGGCACCGGGGAGCTGTTTTTT.

The J gene is TRBJ2-2, the V gene TRBV5-1; no clear D. CDR1 SGHRS and CDR2 YFSETQ come from the germline V gene. The CDR3 contains 16 residues. Trimming left V 0 bases short and J 6 bases short, with 15 bases between. The CDR3 protein is CASSLDRQDGAGELFF. The CDR3 nucleotides are TGCGCCAGCAGCTTGGATCGGCAGGACGGAGCCGGGGAGCTGTTTTTT. The full variable domain, rest sourced from reference TRBV5-1 and TRBJ2-2, is KAGVTQTPRYLIKTRGQQVTLSCSPISGHRSVSWYQQTPGQGLQFLFEYFSETQRNKGNFPGRFSGRQFSNSRSEMNVSTLELGDSALYLCASSLDRQDGAGELFFGEGSRLTVL.

As concerns this clone: The sample contains more than one DNA sequence encoding this CDR3. The chain uses TRBV11-3 and TRBJ2-3; D may be TRBD1 or TRBD2 (6 bases each). Between the trimmed V and J ends, which lost 5 bases and 5 bases, there was a span of 14 bases. The CDR3 consists of 14 residues. Per the germline V gene, CDR1 is SGHNT and CDR2 is YENEEA. The CDR3 bases are TGTGCCAGCAGCCACAGGGACTGGCAAGATACGCAGTATTTT. It is translated as CASSHRDWQDTQYF.

The chain recombines TRBV6-4 with TRBJ2-1, with 9 bases aligning to TRBD2. The V segment lost 5 bases and the J segment 3 bases; nucleotides outside the gene matches: 5. Germline loops: CDR1 MRHNA, CDR2 SNTAGT. This CDR3 spans 15 amino acids. CDR3 nucleotide sequence: TGTGCCAGCAGTCGCGGGGGGGCGGGCTACAATGAGCAGTTCTTC. It encodes CASSRGGAGYNEQFF.

The chain recombines TRBV27 with TRBJ1-5; 9 bases are a match to TRBD1. CDR1 MNHEY and CDR2 SMNVEV come from the germline V gene (reference sequence). The CDR3 runs 15 residues. The V and J ends lost 5 bases and 6 bases, in that order; junction bases with no gene match: 8. The CDR3 nucleotides are TGTGCCAGCAGTCTTACCGGGACAGGGTTTCAGCCCCAGCATTTT. Its protein product is CASSLTGTGFQPQHF.

The chain employs TRBV3-1 (or the pseudogene TRBV3-2) and TRBJ2-3; a possible D gene is TRBD2 (6 bases). This CDR3 is built from 14 residues. Germline CDR1 is LGHDT and CDR2 is YNNKEL (reference sequence). Trimming left V 4 bases short and J 4 bases short, with 12 bases between. The CDR3: CASSPLASADTQYF. In DNA, the CDR3 is TGTGCCAGCAGCCCGCTAGCGAGCGCAGATACGCAGTATTTT.

This chain joins TRBV15 and TRBJ2-3, with D unclear. The germline V gene has CDR1 LNHNV and CDR2 YYDKDF (reference sequence). CDR3 length: 15 amino acids. Trimming took off 3 bases at V and 3 bases at J, with 13 bases between the two ends. CDR3 residues: CATSSPRTPTDTQYF. The CDR3 nucleotides read TGTGCCACCAGCAGCCCTAGAACCCCTACAGATACGCAGTATTTT.

The V call is TRBV10-2, the J call TRBJ2-5, with TRBD1 as a possible D gene (6 bases). There are 13 residues in the CDR3. The V gene lost 8 bases and the J gene lost 2 bases, with 12 bases spanning the gap. From germline, CDR1 is WSHSY and CDR2 SAAADI. The CDR3 region has the DNA TGCGCCAGCTGTTGGCAGGGGCAAGAGACCCAGTACTTC. It translates to CASCWQGQETQYF.

CDR3 DNA: TGTGCCAGCAGCCTCGGGACAGGGGTTCAGCCCCAGCATTTT. This sequence encodes CASSLGTGVQPQHF. The chain carries TRBV3-1 (or the pseudogene TRBV3-2) and TRBJ1-5, with 10 bases matching TRBD1. The CDR3 spans 14 residues. With V trimmed by 4 bases and J by 6 bases, 3 bases remained unmatched. Germline values: CDR1 LGHDT, CDR2 YNNKEL (reference sequence).

The chain combines TRBV19 with TRBJ1-2; D unresolved. V was shortened by 7 bases and J by 6 bases, with 9 bases between the two germline ends. Germline V gives CDR1 LNHDA, CDR2 SQIVND (reference sequence). This CDR3 contains 11 residues. The CDR3 region is CASTMGDGYTF. The CDR3 DNA follows: TGTGCCAGTACTATGGGCGATGGCTACACCTTC.

This clone was detected only once. The J gene is TRBJ1-6, the V gene TRBV6-6; TRBD1 aligns across 8 bases. Trimming at V came to 7 bases and at J to 7 bases, leaving 9 bases not matched to a gene. CDR1 and CDR2 (germline): MNHNY, SVGAGI (reference sequence). CDR3 size: 15 residues. CDR3 protein: CASTHPRTGNSPLHF. The CDR3 DNA is TGTGCCAGCACTCACCCGCGGACAGGGAATTCACCCCTCCACTTT.